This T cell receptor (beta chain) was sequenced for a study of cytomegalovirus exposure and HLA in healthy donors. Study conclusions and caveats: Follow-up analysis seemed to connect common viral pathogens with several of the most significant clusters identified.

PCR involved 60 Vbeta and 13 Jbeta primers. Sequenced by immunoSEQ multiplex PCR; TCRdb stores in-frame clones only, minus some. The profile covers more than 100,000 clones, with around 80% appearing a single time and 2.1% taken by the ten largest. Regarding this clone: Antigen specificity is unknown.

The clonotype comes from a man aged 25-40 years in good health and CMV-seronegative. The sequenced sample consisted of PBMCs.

The CDR3 is CASSEWWSGDQAQYF. The CDR3 nucleotides read TGTGCCAGCAGTGAATGGTGGTCAGGGGACCAAGCGCAGTACTTC. The chain carries TRBV25-1 and TRBJ2-7, with a weak D call TRBD1 (6 bases). V dropped 1 base and J dropped 9 bases, with 19 bases sitting between them. CDR3 size: 15 residues. Germline CDR1 is MGHDK and CDR2 is SYGVNS.